Following are 19 T cell receptor beta chains from one sample sequenced in a study of PD-1 blockade in classical Hodgkin lymphoma. Each patient's relapse followed autologous stem cell transplantation, and brentuximab vedotin exposure varied. Measured with immunoSEQ multiplex PCR; TCRdb has only the in-frame clones, and not every one. Of tens of thousands of clones listed, around two thirds are singletons. The input for sequencing was peripheral blood mononuclear cells (PBMCs), taken at baseline. These receptors came from a human donor with classical Hodgkin lymphoma.

The rearrangement uses TRBV4-3 and TRBJ1-1; no definite D call. The CDR3 sequence is 13 residues long. Germline loops: CDR1 LGHNA, CDR2 YSLEER. Trimming removed 0 bases at V and 11 bases at J, with 13 bases between. The CDR3: CASSQDRERVAFF. The CDR3 DNA reads as TGCGCCAGCAGCCAAGATAGGGAGAGGGTGGCTTTCTTT.

Many counts were recorded for this clone. The CDR3 reads CALAHYPSYNEQFF. For the CDR3, the DNA is TGTGCCTTGGCCCATTATCCGTCCTACAATGAGCAGTTCTTC. The rearrangement uses TRBV30 and TRBJ2-1; D is ambiguous. Deletions cut 7 bases from V and 1 base from J, with 14 bases between. Germline CDR1 is GTSNPN and CDR2 is SVGIG (reference sequence). This CDR3 spans 14 amino acids. Based on the CDR3 plus reference TRBV30 and TRBJ2-1, the full variable domain is SQTIHQWPATLVQPVGSPLSLECTVEGTSNPNLYWYRQAAGRGLQLLFYSVGIGQISSEVPQNLSASRPQDRQFILSSKKLLLSDSGFYLCALAHYPSYNEQFFGPGTRLTVL.

The DNA for the CDR3 is TGTGCCAGCAGGGATAGCGGGGAGCTGTTTTTT. It specifies CASRDSGELFF. This chain uses TRBV7-9 with TRBJ2-2, with D uncertain. The CDR3 runs to 11 residues. Per germline, CDR1 SEHNR and CDR2 FQNEAQ (reference sequence). Trimming removed 6 bases at V and 7 bases at J, with 6 bases between.

CDR3 coding DNA: TGTGCCAGCGTACAGTATAATAGCAATCAGCCCCAGCATTTT. Protein sequence: CASVQYNSNQPQHF. This rearrangement joins TRBV5-8 to TRBJ1-5; D gene ambiguous. The CDR3 contains 14 residues. The germline V gene has CDR1 SGHTS and CDR2 YDEGEE. V was clipped by 7 bases and J by 0 bases, with 11 bases between them. The full variable domain, with the rest looked up from reference TRBV5-8 and TRBJ1-5, is EAGVTQSPTHLIKTRGQQATLRCSPISGHTSVYWYQQALGLGLQFLLWYDEGEERNRGNFPPRFSGRQFPNYSSELNVNALELEDSALYLCASVQYNSNQPQHFGDGTRLSIL.

The gene calls are TRBV18 and TRBJ1-1; no firm D call. The germline V gene has CDR1 KGHSH and CDR2 LQKENI. CDR3 length: 12 residues. V gave up 3 bases and J gave up 7 bases, with 9 bases separating them. Written as DNA, the CDR3 is TGTGCCAGCTCACCTAGAAGTTTTGAAGCTTTCTTT. This encodes CASSPRSFEAFF. The complete variable domain, with remaining parts taken from reference TRBV18 and TRBJ1-1, reads NAGVMQNPRHLVRRRGQEARLRCSPMKGHSHVYWYRQLPEEGLKFMVYLQKENIIDESGMPKERFSAEFPKEGPSILRIQQVVRGDSAAYFCASSPRSFEAFFGQGTRLTVV.

In its sample, this clone was seen once. The chain is built from TRBV15 and TRBJ2-3, with unresolved D. V was trimmed by 0 bases and J by 2 bases, leaving 12 bases between them. The CDR3 consists of 16 residues. CDR1 and CDR2 (germline): LNHNV, YYDKDF (reference sequence). CDR3 DNA: TGTGCCACCAGCAGAGATGAATACACCCCCACAGATACGCAGTATTTT. Protein product: CATSRDEYTPTDTQYF.

The chain carries TRBV30 and TRBJ2-1; 11 nucleotides agree with TRBD2. There are 15 residues in the CDR3. Germline-derived CDR1 and CDR2 are GTSNPN and SVGIG (reference sequence). The ends lost 6 bases at V and 2 bases at J; junction bases unmatched: 6. The CDR3 loop is CACLTSGGTYNEQFF. The DNA of the CDR3 is TGTGCCTGCCTCACTAGCGGGGGAACCTACAATGAGCAGTTCTTC. Full variable domain (missing parts from reference TRBV30 and TRBJ2-1): SQTIHQWPATLVQPVGSPLSLECTVEGTSNPNLYWYRQAAGRGLQLLFYSVGIGQISSEVPQNLSASRPQDRQFILSSKKLLLSDSGFYLCACLTSGGTYNEQFFGPGTRLTVL.

The chain couples TRBV6-5 to TRBJ2-7, with D maybe TRBD1 (5 bases). Trimming stripped 7 bases from V and 0 bases from J, with 10 bases between. This CDR3 is built from 13 residues. CDR1 is MNHEY, CDR2 SVGAGI, per germline. CDR3 sequence reads: CASTVRGSYEQYF. As DNA, the CDR3 is TGTGCCAGCACGGTTAGGGGCTCCTACGAGCAGTACTTC.

In DNA form, the CDR3 reads TGCAGCGTTGATTCGGGGGGCGAGCAGTACTTC. As protein: CSVDSGGEQYF. V and J are TRBV29-1 and TRBJ2-7, with 7 bases that match TRBD2. This CDR3 has 11 amino acids. Germline CDR1 is SQVTM and CDR2 is ANQGSEA. Trimming took 3 bases from V and 6 from J; bases not matched to a gene: 2.

This clone appeared a few times. The rearrangement joins TRBV6-5 to TRBJ2-1; unclear D gene. This CDR3 is built from 12 residues. Trimming left V 8 bases short and J 6 bases short, with 11 bases between. The germline V gene has CDR1 MNHEY and CDR2 SVGAGI. The CDR3 DNA is TGTGCCAGCTTCGCCGCAGGCAATGAGCAGTTCTTC. Encoded protein: CASFAAGNEQFF.

This clone was picked up a small number of times. V is TRBV27 and J is TRBJ1-2; D unresolved. Trimming pared 3 bases from V and 4 bases from J, leaving 12 bases between. This CDR3 contains 14 residues. The germline V gene has CDR1 MNHEY and CDR2 SMNVEV (reference sequence). The CDR3 here is CASSFGEGSYGYTF. CDR3 nucleotide sequence: TGTGCCAGCAGTTTCGGGGAAGGGTCCTATGGCTACACCTTC.

In this sample, this clone turned up once. The chain's CDR3 is CASSSGTGGLANTGELFF. CDR3 nucleotides: TGTGCCAGTAGTAGCGGGACAGGGGGACTAGCGAACACCGGGGAGCTGTTTTTT. The gene calls are TRBV19 and TRBJ2-2; TRBD1 aligns across 11 bases. The CDR3 has 18 amino acids. CDR1 LNHDA and CDR2 SQIVND come from the germline V gene (reference sequence). The V gene end was trimmed by 4 bases and the J gene end by 0 bases; junction bases not matched to a gene: 7.

The V and J genes are TRBV25-1 and TRBJ1-1, with D possibly being TRBD1 (6 bases). This CDR3 is built from 14 residues. Germline V gene lookup returns CDR1 MGHDK and CDR2 SYGVNS. CDR3 nucleotide sequence: TGTGCGGCCAGGGGCGTGGGGCCGAACACTGAAGCTTTCTTT. Residues: CAARGVGPNTEAFF.

This clone was seen a few times. The V gene is TRBV4-2, the J gene TRBJ1-5; D is uncertain. The germline V and J ends were trimmed by 6 bases and 1 base, with 13 bases remaining between them. Germline V lookup: CDR1 LGHNA, CDR2 YNFKEQ. The CDR3 totals 15 residues. The CDR3, as DNA: TGTGCCAGCAGTCAGATCCAGGCAAGCAATCAGCCCCAGCATTTT. Its protein product is CASSQIQASNQPQHF.

The chain employs TRBV7-9 and TRBJ1-5; D possibly corresponds to TRBD1 (6 bases). The germline V gene has CDR1 SEHNR and CDR2 FQNEAQ (reference sequence). The length of the CDR3 is 17 residues. V was trimmed by 0 bases and J by 2 bases, leaving 14 bases between them. CDR3 sequence reads: CASSLAFRTEGNQPQHF. DNA for the CDR3: TGTGCCAGCAGCTTAGCGTTTCGGACAGAGGGCAATCAGCCCCAGCATTTT.

The genes are TRBV27 and TRBJ2-2; the match to TRBD2 covers 8 bases. Per the germline V gene, CDR1 is MNHEY and CDR2 is SMNVEV (reference sequence). The V and J ends lost 3 bases and 1 base, in that order; junction bases with no gene match: 10. The CDR3 length is 18 residues. Here the CDR3 DNA reads TGTGCCAGCAGTTTTTACGTCGGGGCGGGAGGGAACACCGGGGAGCTGTTTTTT. Translation: CASSFYVGAGGNTGELFF.

The chain recombines TRBV28 with TRBJ1-2; the D gene is possibly TRBD1 (6 bases). CDR3 length equals 15 residues. Germline CDR1 and CDR2: MDHEN and SYDVKM. V was pared by 6 bases and J by 5 bases, with 19 bases between. DNA of the CDR3: TGTGCCAGCAGCCCTGATCTGGGGGGCGCGTATGGCTACACCTTC. It translates to CASSPDLGGAYGYTF.

V gene TRBV28 combines with J gene TRBJ1-1, with 7 bases that match TRBD1. CDR1 and CDR2 (germline): MDHEN, SYDVKM. V lost 5 bases and J lost 3; bases outside the gene matches: 18. This CDR3 has 18 residues. CDR3 in DNA: TGTGCCAGCAGTCCCAATAACTTCGGACAGGTTCAATACACTGAAGCTTTCTTT. It encodes CASSPNNFGQVQYTEAFF. Complete variable domain (other parts from reference TRBV28 and TRBJ1-1): DVKVTQSSRYLVKRTGEKVFLECVQDMDHENMFWYRQDPGLGLRLIYFSYDVKMKEKGDIPEGYSVSREKKERFSLILESASTNQTSMYLCASSPNNFGQVQYTEAFFGQGTRLTVV.

This clone was detected once. The CDR3 is CASSLLTLATDTQYF. For the CDR3, the DNA is TGTGCCAGCAGCTTACTGACCCTTGCCACAGATACGCAGTATTTT. This chain joins TRBV7-2 and TRBJ2-3; D unclear. Per the germline V gene, CDR1 is SGHTA and CDR2 is FQGNSA. The CDR3 spans 15 residues. Trimming shortened V by 2 bases and J by 2 bases, and 11 bases separated the two germline ends.